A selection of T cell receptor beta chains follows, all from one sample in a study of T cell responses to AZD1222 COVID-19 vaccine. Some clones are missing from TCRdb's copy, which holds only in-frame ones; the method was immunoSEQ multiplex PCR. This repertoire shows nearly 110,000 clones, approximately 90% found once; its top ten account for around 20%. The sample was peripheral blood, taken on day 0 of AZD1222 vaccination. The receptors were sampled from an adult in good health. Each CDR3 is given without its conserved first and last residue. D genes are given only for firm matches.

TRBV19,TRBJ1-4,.,ASCRMGRRNEKLF
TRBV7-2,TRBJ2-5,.,ASSSRPVAGLETQY
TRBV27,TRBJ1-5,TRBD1,ASSSRGPLPQPQH
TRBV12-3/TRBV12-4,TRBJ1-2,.,ASSPTLNYGYT
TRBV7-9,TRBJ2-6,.,ASSLGWGEFSSGANVLT
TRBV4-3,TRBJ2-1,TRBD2,ASSQDGRGAYEQF
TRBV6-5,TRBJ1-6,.,ASSSPHRGENSPLH
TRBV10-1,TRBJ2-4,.,ASSEGSDQTPVQNIQY
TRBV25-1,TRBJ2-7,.,ASSEKSVREQY
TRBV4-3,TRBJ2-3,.,ASSQDSTPNTDTQY
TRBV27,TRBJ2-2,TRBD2,ASSFRPSGGAFANTGELF
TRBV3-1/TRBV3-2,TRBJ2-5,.,ASSQDKGTQEETQY
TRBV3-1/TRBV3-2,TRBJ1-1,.,ASSQFRRTGAEAF
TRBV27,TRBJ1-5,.,ASRRQGQPQH
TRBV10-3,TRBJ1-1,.,AISERAGDTEAF
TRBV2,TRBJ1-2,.,ASSEVGLSGYT
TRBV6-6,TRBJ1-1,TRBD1,ASSPTGGLGNTEAF
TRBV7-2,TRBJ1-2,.,ASRSSGVNYGYT
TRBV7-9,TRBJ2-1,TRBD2,ASSQGLRYNEQF
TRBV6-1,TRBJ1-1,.,ASSERTGSGGWAF
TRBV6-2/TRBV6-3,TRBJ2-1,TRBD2,ASSYSILRTSGGQYNEQF
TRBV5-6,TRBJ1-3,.,ASSLVGTGRSGNTIY
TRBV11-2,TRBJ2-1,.,ASRSVGSGRGVYNEQF
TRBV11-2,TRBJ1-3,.,ASSLINQPWSDTIY
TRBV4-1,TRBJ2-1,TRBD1,ASSQGLATGAYNEQF
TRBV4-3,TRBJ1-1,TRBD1,ASSPRDRGVEAF
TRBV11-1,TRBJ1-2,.,ASSRGTYGYT
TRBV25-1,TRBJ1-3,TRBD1,ASSGTGPGNTIY
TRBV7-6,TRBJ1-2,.,ASSPLAGVGDYGYT
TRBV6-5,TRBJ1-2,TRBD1,ASSYFETGNNYGYT
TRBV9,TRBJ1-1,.,ASSVEYWNTEAF